This TCR beta chain stems from a study of CD8+CD57+ T cells in acquired aplastic anemia (dated by TCRdb to the late 2010s). Study-wide context: On average, sorted CD4+ and CD8+ cells yielded 3.2 ug of extracted DNA, with a range of roughly 0.19 to 27.4 ug. An average of around 9.8 million reads for CD4+ cells and under 13 million reads for CD8+ cells was obtained from healthy donor samples. Points the paper makes about the study in general: Around 30 CD8+ CDR3 sequences were found to be shared between patients and controls, but these sequences appeared to be highly expressed in patients and within the immunodominant clones of the patients. Patients and healthy controls showed no significant difference in CD8+ Simpson's diversity (P=0.060).

Genomic DNA served as template for TCR beta VDJ combination and CDR3 sequence profiling. An Illumina HiSeq 2000 was the platform used for TCR repertoire sequencing. Under the source paper's analysis protocol: TRBV/TRBJ rearrangement plots, CDR3 size and DJ length profiles, and Simpson's diversity index were used to assess repertoires. The most abundant DNA sequence in the deep sequencing data was defined as the immunodominant clone. CDR3 amino acid sequences were screened for sharing across subjects and compared with published repertoires and the VDJdb database. The public sequencing data were trimmed at Q25 with fastp and processed into clonotypes with MiXCR by TCRdb, which kept only in-frame beta chains. Each entry merges the rows of one CDR3 protein and shows their most common DNA and genes. The V and J calls come from TCRdb's annotation, not from the publication. A total of approximately 70,000 distinct CDR3 sequences appear in this sample, roughly 58% of them only once. Together, the top ten hold under 2.5% of the sample.

This clonotype was counted ten times or more. It has no known antigen specificity. The record has no base qualities; no much larger clone is one base away. Trimming accounts for 4 bases at V and 5 bases at J, while the number of junction bases matched to no gene is 11. The germline V gene encodes CDR1 SGHRS and CDR2 YFSETQ. Including the terminal cysteine and phenylalanine, the CDR3 comprises 17 residues. Kept here is only the CDR3 DNA, which spans 51 bases and is read in frame from base 1. TCR repertoires of sorted CD4+ and CD8+ blood T cells from severe aplastic anemia patients and healthy subjects were deep-sequenced in the study. Ficoll-Paque density gradient centrifugation was used to isolate peripheral blood mononuclear cells. Before DNA extraction, CD4+ and CD8+ T cells were sorted by FACS or by magnetic beads.

The receptor chain draws on TRBV5-1 and TRBJ2-7; TRBD2 aligns with 14 central bases. The sequence was collected from a human donor in good health, serving as a control. Sequencing input: sorted CD4+, CD8+, or CD8+CD57+ T cells (not recorded which) from PBMCs. The bases read TGCGCCAGCAGCCCGGGACTAGCGGGAGTCGGCGGAGACGAGCAGTACTTC. Translated, it gives CASSPGLAGVGGDEQYF.